This T cell receptor beta chain was sequenced in a study of spatial heterogeneity in lung cancer. At the level of the study: Matched bulk RNA-seq gave a T cell module score that correlated strongly with tumor-region TCR transcript counts. Findings and limits, study-wide: Tumor mutation counts were tracked by expanded intratumoral alpha and beta TCR counts.

This sample's time point: sample taken at primary tumor resection. The donor group consisted of around 77 patients who had untreated, early-stage non-small cell lung cancer. This clonotype is medium-sized within its sample. Its antigen is unknown. TCR cDNA molecules each had a unique molecular identifier. MiXCR was run by TCRdb on the 5' RACE reads, yielding one entry per CDR3 protein. The sample holds fewer than 11,000 distinct CDR3 sequences, 8% seen once. This clonotype was sampled from a male donor with early-stage non-small cell lung cancer. Source: lung tumor tissue, taken at surgery.

The CDR3 protein is CASSFGGNTGELFF. The CDR3 DNA is TGCGCCAGCAGCTTTGGCGGGAACACCGGGGAGCTGTTTTTT. The V and J genes are TRBV5-1 and TRBJ2-2; D uncertain. The V gene's germline CDR1 is SGHRS and CDR2 YFSETQ. V was clipped by 2 bases and J by 1 base, with 6 bases between them. The CDR3 sequence is 14 residues long.